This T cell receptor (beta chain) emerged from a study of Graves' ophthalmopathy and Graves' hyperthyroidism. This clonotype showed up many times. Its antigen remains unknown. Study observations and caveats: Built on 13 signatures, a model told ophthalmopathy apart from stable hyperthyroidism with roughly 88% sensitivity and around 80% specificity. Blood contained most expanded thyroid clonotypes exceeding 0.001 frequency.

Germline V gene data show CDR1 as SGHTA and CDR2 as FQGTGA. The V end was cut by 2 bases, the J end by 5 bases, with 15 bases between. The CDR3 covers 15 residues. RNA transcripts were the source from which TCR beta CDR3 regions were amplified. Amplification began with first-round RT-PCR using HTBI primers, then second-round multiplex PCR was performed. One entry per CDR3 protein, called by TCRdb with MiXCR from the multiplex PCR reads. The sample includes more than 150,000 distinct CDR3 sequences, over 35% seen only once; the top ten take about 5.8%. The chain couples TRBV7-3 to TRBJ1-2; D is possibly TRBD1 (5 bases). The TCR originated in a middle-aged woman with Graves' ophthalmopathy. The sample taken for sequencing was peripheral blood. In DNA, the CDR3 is TGTGCCAGCAGCTTAGGACATACCGACAATTATGGCTACACCTTC. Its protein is CASSLGHTDNYGYTF.